The rows below give T cell receptor beta chains drawn from one sample of a study of blood T cell repertoires in COVID-19. Some clones are missing from TCRdb's copy, which holds only in-frame ones; the method was immunoSEQ multiplex PCR. The data hold 140,000 to 150,000 clones, with over 80% observed a single time. Sequencing was carried out using peripheral blood. The receptors shown here come from a man aged 45-60 years who had recovered from COVID-19. Each CDR3 is given with its conserved first and last residue. The order of the fields is V gene, D gene, clone size, CDR3 protein. A D gene is named only where the DNA matches it firmly. Clone sizes are given selectively: once, few, many, or a class where the clone is expanded.

v_call: TRBV5-1
d_call: TRBD2
clone_size: NA
cdr3_aa: CASSPSGGLLSGANVLTF

v_call: TRBV6-6
d_call: NA
clone_size: NA
cdr3_aa: CASSYAGRATEAFF

v_call: TRBV7-2
d_call: TRBD1
clone_size: NA
cdr3_aa: CASSSQQGYEQYF

v_call: TRBV9
d_call: TRBD2
clone_size: once
cdr3_aa: CASSPGLAGSETQYF

v_call: TRBV6-4
d_call: TRBD2
clone_size: NA
cdr3_aa: CASSHSGTYEQYF

v_call: TRBV4-3
d_call: NA
clone_size: NA
cdr3_aa: CASSQGLHSYNEQFF

v_call: TRBV14
d_call: NA
clone_size: NA
cdr3_aa: CASSQDRGRNTEAFF

v_call: TRBV6-6
d_call: NA
clone_size: NA
cdr3_aa: CASSYSPVIMNTEAFF

v_call: TRBV18
d_call: TRBD1
clone_size: NA
cdr3_aa: CASSPGDSGEQYF

v_call: TRBV3-1/TRBV3-2
d_call: TRBD2
clone_size: NA
cdr3_aa: CASSQDWLAGEPQETQYF

v_call: TRBV29-1
d_call: TRBD2
clone_size: NA
cdr3_aa: CSVGTIGLAGGRRTDTQYF

v_call: TRBV7-9
d_call: TRBD1
clone_size: NA
cdr3_aa: CASSLRQGATDTQYF

v_call: TRBV5-6
d_call: TRBD2
clone_size: NA
cdr3_aa: CASSLVGLAGGLNEQFF

v_call: TRBV4-1
d_call: TRBD1
clone_size: few
cdr3_aa: CASSQGTGDWSNQPQHF

v_call: TRBV4-3
d_call: NA
clone_size: NA
cdr3_aa: CASSQDPQVTYEQYF

v_call: TRBV6-5
d_call: NA
clone_size: few
cdr3_aa: CATFQGKGYGYTF

v_call: TRBV4-1
d_call: NA
clone_size: NA
cdr3_aa: CASSQDTGRETQYF

v_call: TRBV5-6
d_call: TRBD1
clone_size: NA
cdr3_aa: CASSYGTGGGYGYTF

v_call: TRBV6-2/TRBV6-3
d_call: TRBD2
clone_size: NA
cdr3_aa: CASRPPGLAGAGAAGELFF

v_call: TRBV7-9
d_call: NA
clone_size: NA
cdr3_aa: CASSRGQRVYEQYF

v_call: TRBV19
d_call: NA
clone_size: NA
cdr3_aa: CASSIAQGKGAYNEQFF

v_call: TRBV9
d_call: NA
clone_size: NA
cdr3_aa: CASSAATQGLVYGSGANVLTF

v_call: TRBV7-3
d_call: TRBD2
clone_size: NA
cdr3_aa: CASRRGTSGVSTDTQYF

v_call: TRBV6-2/TRBV6-3
d_call: NA
clone_size: NA
cdr3_aa: CASSQNPGSGYGYTF

v_call: TRBV19
d_call: NA
clone_size: many
cdr3_aa: CASSPRAQGQPQHF

v_call: TRBV3-1/TRBV3-2
d_call: TRBD1
clone_size: many
cdr3_aa: CASSQERTGGAAGYTF

v_call: TRBV28
d_call: TRBD1
clone_size: once
cdr3_aa: CASSSHRGRQPQHF

v_call: TRBV2
d_call: TRBD1
clone_size: few
cdr3_aa: CASSEEGQGASEAFF

v_call: TRBV7-2
d_call: NA
clone_size: NA
cdr3_aa: CASMSSSAGNTGELFF

v_call: TRBV7-8
d_call: NA
clone_size: NA
cdr3_aa: CASSLQAGRNQPQHF

v_call: TRBV6-6
d_call: NA
clone_size: NA
cdr3_aa: CASSYSRGEGQPQHF

v_call: TRBV11-3
d_call: NA
clone_size: NA
cdr3_aa: CASSLGGVTEAFF

v_call: TRBV20-1
d_call: NA
clone_size: NA
cdr3_aa: CSVTGNTEAFF

v_call: TRBV18
d_call: TRBD1
clone_size: NA
cdr3_aa: CASSPVTGGSNTEAFF

v_call: TRBV6-2/TRBV6-3
d_call: TRBD2
clone_size: NA
cdr3_aa: CASSYLSGVPYNEQFF

v_call: TRBV5-4
d_call: NA
clone_size: NA
cdr3_aa: CASSLNPNQENTEAFF

v_call: TRBV7-9
d_call: NA
clone_size: NA
cdr3_aa: CASSLSHPQDEQYF